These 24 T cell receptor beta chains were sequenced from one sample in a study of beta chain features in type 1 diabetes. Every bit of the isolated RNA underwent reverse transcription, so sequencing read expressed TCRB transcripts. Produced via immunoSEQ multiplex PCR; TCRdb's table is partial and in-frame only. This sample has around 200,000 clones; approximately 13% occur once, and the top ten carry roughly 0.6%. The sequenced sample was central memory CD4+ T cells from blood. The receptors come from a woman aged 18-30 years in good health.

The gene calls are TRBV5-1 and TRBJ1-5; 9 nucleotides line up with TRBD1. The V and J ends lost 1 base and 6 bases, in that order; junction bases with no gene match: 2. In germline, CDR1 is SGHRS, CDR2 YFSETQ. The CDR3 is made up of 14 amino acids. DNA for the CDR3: TGCGCCAGCAGCTTGACAGGGGGCGGTCAGCCCCAGCATTTT. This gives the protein CASSLTGGGQPQHF.

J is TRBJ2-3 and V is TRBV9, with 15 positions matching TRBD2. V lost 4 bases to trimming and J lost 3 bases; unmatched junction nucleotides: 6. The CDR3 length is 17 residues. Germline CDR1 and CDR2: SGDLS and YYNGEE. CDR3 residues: CASSPGLAGGITDTQYF. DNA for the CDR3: TGTGCCAGCAGCCCTGGACTAGCGGGAGGGATAACAGATACGCAGTATTTT. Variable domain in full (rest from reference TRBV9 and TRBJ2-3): DSGVTQTPKHLITATGQRVTLRCSPRSGDLSVYWYQQSLDQGLQFLIQYYNGEERAKGNILERFSAQQFPDLHSELNLSSLELGDSALYFCASSPGLAGGITDTQYFGPGTRLTVL.

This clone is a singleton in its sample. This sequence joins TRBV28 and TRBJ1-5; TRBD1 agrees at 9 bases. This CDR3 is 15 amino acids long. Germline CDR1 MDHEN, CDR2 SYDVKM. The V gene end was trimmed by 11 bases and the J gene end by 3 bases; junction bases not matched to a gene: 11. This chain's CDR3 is CASKRGDRDNQPQHF. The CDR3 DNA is TGTGCCTCCAAGAGGGGGGACAGGGACAATCAGCCCCAGCATTTT.

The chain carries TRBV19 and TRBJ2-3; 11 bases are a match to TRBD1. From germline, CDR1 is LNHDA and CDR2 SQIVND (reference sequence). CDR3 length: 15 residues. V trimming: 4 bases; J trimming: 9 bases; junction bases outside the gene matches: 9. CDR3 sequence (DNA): TGTGCCAGTAGTACGGACAGGGGGCCTTACAAAACGCAGTATTTT. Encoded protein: CASSTDRGPYKTQYF.

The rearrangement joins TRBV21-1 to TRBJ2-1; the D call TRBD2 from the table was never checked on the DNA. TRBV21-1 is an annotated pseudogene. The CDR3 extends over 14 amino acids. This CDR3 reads CAGERESSYNEQFF. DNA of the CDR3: TGTGCCGGAGAGCGGGAGTCCTCCTACAATGAGCAGTTCTTC.

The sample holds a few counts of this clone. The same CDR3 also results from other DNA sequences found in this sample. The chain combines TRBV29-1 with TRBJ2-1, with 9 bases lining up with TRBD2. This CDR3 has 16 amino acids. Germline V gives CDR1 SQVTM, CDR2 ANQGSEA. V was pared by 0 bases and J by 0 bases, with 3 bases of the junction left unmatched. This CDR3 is CSVEDRSGSSYNEQFF. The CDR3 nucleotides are TGCAGCGTTGAAGATCGTAGCGGGAGCTCCTACAATGAGCAGTTCTTC.

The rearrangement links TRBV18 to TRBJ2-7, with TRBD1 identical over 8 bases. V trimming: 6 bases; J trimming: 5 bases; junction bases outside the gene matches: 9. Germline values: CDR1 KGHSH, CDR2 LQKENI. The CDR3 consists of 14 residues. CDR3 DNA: TGTGCCAGCTCGACAGACAGGGGTGAGCACGAGCAGTACTTC. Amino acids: CASSTDRGEHEQYF.

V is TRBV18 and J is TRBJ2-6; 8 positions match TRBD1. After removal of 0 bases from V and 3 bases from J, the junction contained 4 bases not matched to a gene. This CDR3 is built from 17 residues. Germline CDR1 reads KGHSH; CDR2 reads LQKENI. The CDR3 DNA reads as TGTGCCAGCTCACCACCCCAGGGGGCAGGTGGGGCCAACGTCCTGACTTTC. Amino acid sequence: CASSPPQGAGGANVLTF.

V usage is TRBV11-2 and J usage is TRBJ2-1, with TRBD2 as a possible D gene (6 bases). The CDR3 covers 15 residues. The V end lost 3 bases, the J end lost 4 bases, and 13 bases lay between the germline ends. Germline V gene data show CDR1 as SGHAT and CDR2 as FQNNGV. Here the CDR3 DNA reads TGTGCCAGCAGCTTGCAGGGAGGTCCATACAATGAGCAGTTCTTC. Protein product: CASSLQGGPYNEQFF. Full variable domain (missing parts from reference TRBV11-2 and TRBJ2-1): EAGVAQSPRYKIIEKRQSVAFWCNPISGHATLYWYQQILGQGPKLLIQFQNNGVVDDSQLPKDRFSAERLKGVDSTLKIQPAKLEDSAVYLCASSLQGGPYNEQFFGPGTRLTVL.

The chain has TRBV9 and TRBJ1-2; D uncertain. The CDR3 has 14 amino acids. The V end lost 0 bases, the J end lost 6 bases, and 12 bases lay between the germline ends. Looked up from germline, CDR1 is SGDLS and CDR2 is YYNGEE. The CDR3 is CASSVASPRDGYTF. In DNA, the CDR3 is TGTGCCAGCAGCGTAGCTAGCCCCCGGGATGGCTACACCTTC. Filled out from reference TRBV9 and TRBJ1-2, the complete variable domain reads DSGVTQTPKHLITATGQRVTLRCSPRSGDLSVYWYQQSLDQGLQFLIQYYNGEERAKGNILERFSAQQFPDLHSELNLSSLELGDSALYFCASSVASPRDGYTFGSGTRLTVV.

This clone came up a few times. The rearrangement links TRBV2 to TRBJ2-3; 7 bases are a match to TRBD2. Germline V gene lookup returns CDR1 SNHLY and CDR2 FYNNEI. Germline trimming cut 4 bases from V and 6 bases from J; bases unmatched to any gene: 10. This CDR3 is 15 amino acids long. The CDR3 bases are TGTGCCAGCAGTGGGATCGCGGGAGTAGGGGATACGCAGTATTTT. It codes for CASSGIAGVGDTQYF.

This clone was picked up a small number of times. The CDR3 spells CASSPRQGNEKLFF. The DNA of the CDR3 is TGTGCCAGCTCACCACGGCAGGGGAACGAAAAACTGTTTTTT. The J gene is TRBJ1-4, the V gene TRBV18, with D possibly being TRBD1 (6 bases). Germline assignment: CDR1 KGHSH and CDR2 LQKENI. The CDR3 is 14 residues long. V was pared by 1 base and J by 8 bases, with 11 bases between.

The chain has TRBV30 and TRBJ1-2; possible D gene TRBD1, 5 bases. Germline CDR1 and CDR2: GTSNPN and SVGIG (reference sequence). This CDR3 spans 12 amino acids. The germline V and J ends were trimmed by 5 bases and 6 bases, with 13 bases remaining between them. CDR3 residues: CAWGAIVDGYTF. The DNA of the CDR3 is TGTGCCTGGGGGGCCATAGTCGATGGCTACACCTTC. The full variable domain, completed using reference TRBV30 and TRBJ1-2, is SQTIHQWPATLVQPVGSPLSLECTVEGTSNPNLYWYRQAAGRGLQLLFYSVGIGQISSEVPQNLSASRPQDRQFILSSKKLLLSDSGFYLCAWGAIVDGYTFGSGTRLTVV.

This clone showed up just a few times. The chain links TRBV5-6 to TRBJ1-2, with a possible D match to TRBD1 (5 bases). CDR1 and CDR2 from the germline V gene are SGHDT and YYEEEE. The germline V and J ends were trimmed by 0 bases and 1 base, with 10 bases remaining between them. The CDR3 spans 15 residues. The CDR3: CASSLVSRDNYGYTF. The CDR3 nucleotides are TGTGCCAGCAGCTTGGTCTCCAGGGATAACTATGGCTACACCTTC.

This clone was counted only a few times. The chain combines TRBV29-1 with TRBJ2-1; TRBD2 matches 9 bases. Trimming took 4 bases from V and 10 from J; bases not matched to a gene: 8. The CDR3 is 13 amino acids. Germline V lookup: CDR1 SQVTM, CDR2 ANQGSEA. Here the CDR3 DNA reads TGCAGCGTTGGTTTGAGGCGGGGGGGGGAGCAGTTCTTC. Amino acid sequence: CSVGLRRGGEQFF.

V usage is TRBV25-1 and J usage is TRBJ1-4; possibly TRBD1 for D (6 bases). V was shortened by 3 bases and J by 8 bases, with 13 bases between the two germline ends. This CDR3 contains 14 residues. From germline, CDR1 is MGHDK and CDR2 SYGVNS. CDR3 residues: CASSESRGGEKLFF. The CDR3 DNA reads TGTGCCAGCAGTGAGTCCAGGGGTGGAGAAAAACTGTTTTTT. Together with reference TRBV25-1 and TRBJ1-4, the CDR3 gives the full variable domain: EADIYQTPRYLVIGTGKKITLECSQTMGHDKMYWYQQDPGMELHLIHYSYGVNSTEKGDLSSESTVSRIRTEHFPLTLESARPSHTSQYLCASSESRGGEKLFFGSGTQLSVL.

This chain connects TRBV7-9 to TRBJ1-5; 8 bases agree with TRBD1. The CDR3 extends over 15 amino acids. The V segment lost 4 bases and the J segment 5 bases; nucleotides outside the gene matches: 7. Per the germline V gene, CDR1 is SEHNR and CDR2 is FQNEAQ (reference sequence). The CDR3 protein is CASSSGQAFYQPQHF. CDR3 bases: TGTGCCAGCAGCTCGGGACAGGCCTTCTATCAGCCCCAGCATTTT.

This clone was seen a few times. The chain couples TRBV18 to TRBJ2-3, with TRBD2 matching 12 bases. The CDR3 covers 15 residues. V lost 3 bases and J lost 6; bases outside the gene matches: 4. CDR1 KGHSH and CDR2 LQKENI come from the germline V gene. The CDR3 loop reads CASSPLAGGMDTQYF. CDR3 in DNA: TGTGCCAGCTCACCGCTAGCGGGAGGGATGGATACGCAGTATTTT.

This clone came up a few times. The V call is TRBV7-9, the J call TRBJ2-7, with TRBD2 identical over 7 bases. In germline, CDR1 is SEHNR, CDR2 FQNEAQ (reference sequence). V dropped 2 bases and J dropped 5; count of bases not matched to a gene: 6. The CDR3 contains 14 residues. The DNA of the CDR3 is TGTGCCAGCAGCTTATTAGAGGGGAGGGACGAGCAGTACTTC. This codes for CASSLLEGRDEQYF.

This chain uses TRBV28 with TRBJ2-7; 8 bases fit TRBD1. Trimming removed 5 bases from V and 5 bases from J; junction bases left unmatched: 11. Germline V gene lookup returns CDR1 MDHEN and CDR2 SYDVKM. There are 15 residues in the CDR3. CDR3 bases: TGTGCCAGCAGTCCCCTCCAGGGGGCCGGGCACGAGCAGTACTTC. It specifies CASSPLQGAGHEQYF.

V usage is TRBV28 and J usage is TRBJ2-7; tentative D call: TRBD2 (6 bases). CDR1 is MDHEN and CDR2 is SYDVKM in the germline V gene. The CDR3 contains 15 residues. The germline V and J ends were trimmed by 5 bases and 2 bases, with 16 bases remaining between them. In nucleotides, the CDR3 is TGTGCCAGCAGTCCCGGGACTTCCGAAACCTACGAGCAGTACTTC. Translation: CASSPGTSETYEQYF.

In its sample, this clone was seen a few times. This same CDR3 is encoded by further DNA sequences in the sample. This CDR3 is CASSLGQGARGYTF. In nucleotides, the CDR3 is TGTGCCAGCAGCTTAGGACAGGGGGCGCGGGGCTACACCTTC. This chain links TRBV7-2 with TRBJ1-2, with 10 nucleotides matching TRBD1. Germline V CDR1 and CDR2: SGHTA, FQGNSA. This CDR3 region has 14 residues. The J segment lost 8 bases and the V segment lost 1 base, leaving 4 bases of the junction unmatched.

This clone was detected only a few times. In DNA form, the CDR3 reads TGTGCCAGCAGTCATCCGGGACAGCGGAATCAGCCCCAGCATTTT. Its protein product is CASSHPGQRNQPQHF. This chain uses TRBV28 with TRBJ1-5, with 7 bases matching TRBD1. The CDR3 sequence is 15 residues long. V lost 5 bases, J lost 4 bases, and 8 bases stayed unmatched. Germline V gene sequence: CDR1 MDHEN, CDR2 SYDVKM.

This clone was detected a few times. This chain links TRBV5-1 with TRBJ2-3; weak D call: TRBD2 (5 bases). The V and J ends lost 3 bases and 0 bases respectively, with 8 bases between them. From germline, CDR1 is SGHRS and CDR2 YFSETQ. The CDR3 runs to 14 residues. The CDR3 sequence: CASSSGSSTDTQYF. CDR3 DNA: TGCGCCAGCAGCTCGGGGTCTAGCACAGATACGCAGTATTTT. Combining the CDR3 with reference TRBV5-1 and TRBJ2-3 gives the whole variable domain KAGVTQTPRYLIKTRGQQVTLSCSPISGHRSVSWYQQTPGQGLQFLFEYFSETQRNKGNFPGRFSGRQFSNSRSEMNVSTLELGDSALYLCASSSGSSTDTQYFGPGTRLTVL.